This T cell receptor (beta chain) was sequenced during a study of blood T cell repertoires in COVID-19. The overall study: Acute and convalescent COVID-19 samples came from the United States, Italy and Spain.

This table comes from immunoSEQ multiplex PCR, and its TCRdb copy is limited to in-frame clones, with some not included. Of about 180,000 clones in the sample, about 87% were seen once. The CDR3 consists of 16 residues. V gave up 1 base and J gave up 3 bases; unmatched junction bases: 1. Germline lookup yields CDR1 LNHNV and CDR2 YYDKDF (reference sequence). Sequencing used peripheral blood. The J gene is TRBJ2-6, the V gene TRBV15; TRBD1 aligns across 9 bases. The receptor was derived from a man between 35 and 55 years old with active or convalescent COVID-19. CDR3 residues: CATSRGTGDGANVLTF. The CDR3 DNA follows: TGTGCCACCAGCAGAGGGACAGGGGATGGGGCCAACGTCCTGACTTTC.